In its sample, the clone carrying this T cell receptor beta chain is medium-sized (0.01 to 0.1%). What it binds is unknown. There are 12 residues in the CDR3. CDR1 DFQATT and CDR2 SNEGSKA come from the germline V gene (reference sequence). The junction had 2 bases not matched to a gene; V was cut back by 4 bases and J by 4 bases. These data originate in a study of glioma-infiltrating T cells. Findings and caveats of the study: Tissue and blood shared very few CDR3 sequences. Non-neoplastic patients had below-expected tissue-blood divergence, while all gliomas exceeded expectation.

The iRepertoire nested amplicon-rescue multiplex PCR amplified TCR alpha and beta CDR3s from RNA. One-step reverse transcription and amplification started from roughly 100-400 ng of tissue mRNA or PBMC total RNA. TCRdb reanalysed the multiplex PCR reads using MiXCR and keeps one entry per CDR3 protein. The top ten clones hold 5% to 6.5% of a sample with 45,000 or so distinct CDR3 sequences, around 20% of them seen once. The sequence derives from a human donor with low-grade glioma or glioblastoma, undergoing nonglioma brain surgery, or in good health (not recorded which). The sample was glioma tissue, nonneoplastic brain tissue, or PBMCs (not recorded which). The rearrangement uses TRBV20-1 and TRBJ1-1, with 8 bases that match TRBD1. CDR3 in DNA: TGCAGTGCTACAGGGGGCGTCACTGAAGCTTTCTTT. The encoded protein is CSATGGVTEAFF.